The T cell receptor (beta chain) under discussion was sequenced for a study of blood T cells in healthy people across ages. Per germline, CDR1 SGHTA and CDR2 FQGNSA. The CDR3 runs 16 residues. As regards this clonotype: A junction end diverges from the germline sequence, so it may reflect a read error.

A second PCR of about 6 to 12 cycles used a sample-barcoded 5' primer and a J-beta primer mix. TCRdb reprocessed the 5' RACE reads via MiXCR and lists one record per CDR3 protein. This table holds hundreds of thousands of distinct CDR3 sequences, roughly 32% found once. Sequenced material: blood. The clonotype comes from a woman aged 80 or over in good health. The V and J genes are TRBV7-2 and TRBJ2-6, with D perhaps given as TRBD1 or TRBD2 (5 bases each). The chain's CDR3 is CAGSLVGGAGANVLTF. CDR3 sequence (DNA): TGTGCCGGCAGCTTAGTTGGGGGTGCCGGGGCCAACGTCCTGACTTTC. Combining the CDR3 with reference TRBV7-2 and TRBJ2-6 gives the whole variable domain GAGVSQSPSNKVTEKGKDVELRCDPISGHTALYWYRQSLGQGLEFLIYFQGNSAPDKSGLPSDRFSAERTGGSVSTLTIQRTQQEDSAVYLCAGSLVGGAGANVLTFGAGSRLTVL.